This TCR beta chain was obtained from a study of T-cell memory formation after mild COVID-19. Many counts were recorded for this clonotype. The antigen remains undetermined. In TCRdb, the 5' RACE reads were re-called with MiXCR into one record per CDR3 protein. The sample yields 80,000 to 95,000 distinct CDR3 sequences, around 27% seen once. This CDR3 spans 14 amino acids. Trimming took 8 bases from V and 3 from J; bases not matched to a gene: 3. CDR1 and CDR2 from the germline V gene are MNHEY and SMNVEV (reference sequence). Study conclusions and caveats: CD8+ contracting clones occupied EMRA, while CD4+ ones occupied mainly CM and EM.

The chain recombines TRBV27 with TRBJ2-1, with 11 bases that match TRBD1. Sequencing was done on a sample of PBMCs or a T cell subset sorted from them (not recorded which). The origin of this receptor is a man in his late teens or twenties who had mild COVID-19 (a few samples of this study predate the infection). Cell type and time point are not known. The CDR3 DNA is TGTGCCAGCGGACAGGGGGCGTACTACAATGAGCAGTTCTTC. It yields the protein CASGQGAYYNEQFF.